This T cell receptor (beta chain) was found in a study of human T cells and chemical hapten exposure. At the level of the study: Alopecia areata, totalis and universalis patients, mostly female, were included.

This CDR3 contains 16 residues. Germline CDR1 is LGHNA and CDR2 is YSLEER. V was pared by 0 bases and J by 8 bases, with 16 bases between. Time point here: pre-sensitization, week 0. The treatment denotes: therapeutic diphenylcyclopropenone sensitization with weekly scalp DPC. TCRdb passed the RACE reads through MiXCR, listing each CDR3 protein once. The table records some 250,000 distinct CDR3 sequences, 7.7% of them present only once. The V gene is TRBV4-3, the J gene TRBJ2-2; possibly TRBD1 for D (5 bases). The clonotype originates from a young man with alopecia areata. Some clones in this sample may be carry-over from other donors' samples. The source was whole blood, collected in connection with sensitization to the hapten diphenylcyclopropenone (DPC). Here the CDR3 reads CASSQDGQAGYGELFF. The CDR3 DNA follows: TGCGCCAGCAGCCAAGACGGACAAGCCGGATATGGGGAGCTGTTTTTT.